The rows below give T cell receptor beta chains drawn from one sample of a study of early T cells in non-severe SARS-CoV-2 infection. TCRdb recomputed calls from the 5' RACE reads with MiXCR, one row per CDR3 protein. The data show tens of thousands of distinct CDR3 sequences, 15% to 18% seen once. Material for sequencing was whole blood. These receptors originate from an adult who was a healthcare worker with PCR-confirmed SARS-CoV-2 infection or an uninfected control (not recorded which). The CDR3 runs from the conserved cysteine through the conserved F or W. Each record gives: CDR3 DNA, CDR3 protein, D gene, V gene, clone size, J gene. The D gene is left open where the match is weak. A row's size may be missing; if present it is once, few, many or a size class.

TGTGCCAGCAGCCAGAAGATTCGTTCCTCGGATAGCGGGGGGGATTTTGGTACGCAGTATTTT CASSQKIRSSDSGGDFGTQYF TRBD2 TRBV3-1 few TRBJ2-3
TGTGCCAGCAGCTTGACGAGCGGTGACAATGAGCAGTTCTTC CASSLTSGDNEQFF - TRBV5-4 many TRBJ2-1
TGTGCCATCAGGCACGGTCAGAACACTGAAGCTTTCTTT CAIRHGQNTEAFF - TRBV10-3 - TRBJ1-1
TGCAGTGCTTCGAGGAGGGGTGACGGGACCGGAGCTAGGTACGAGCAGTACTTC CSASRRGDGTGARYEQYF - TRBV20-1 many TRBJ2-7
TGTGCCAGCAGCGCGACAGGGAGCGCAGATACGCAGTATTTT CASSATGSADTQYF TRBD1 TRBV9 - TRBJ2-3
TGTGCCAGCAGCCGGGGGGATTCACCCCTCCACTTT CASSRGDSPLHF - TRBV7-9 - TRBJ1-6
TGCGCCAGCAGGCTTCGGACAGGGAATAATGAGCAGTTCTTC CASRLRTGNNEQFF TRBD1 TRBV4-1 many TRBJ2-1
TGTGCCAGCAGCTCCCTCGTGGGGCAGAGGAGCTATGGCTACACCTTC CASSSLVGQRSYGYTF - TRBV9 - TRBJ1-2
TGTGCCAGCAGTGGCACCGGGACGGCGAACACTGAAGCTTTCTTT CASSGTGTANTEAFF - TRBV2 many TRBJ1-1
TGTGCCAGCAGCGCGACAGGGGTGCGGTACATTCAGTACTTC CASSATGVRYIQYF TRBD1 TRBV25-1 - TRBJ2-4
TGTGCCAGCAGGAAGACAGCAAACTATGGCTACACCTTC CASRKTANYGYTF - TRBV6-2/TRBV6-3 - TRBJ1-2
TGTGCCACCCTCCCATCAGGACACTACAATGAGCAGTTCTTC CATLPSGHYNEQFF - TRBV7-9 many TRBJ2-1
TGTGCCAGCAGCCAACTAGCGGGGAGCACAGATACGCAGTATTTT CASSQLAGSTDTQYF TRBD2 TRBV7-3 - TRBJ2-3
TGTACCAGCAGACTGACTAGCGGGGAGAATGAGCAGTTCTTC CTSRLTSGENEQFF TRBD2 TRBV6-5 - TRBJ2-1
TGTGCCAGCAGTTTGCCAGGGAATAATAATTCACCCCTCCACTTT CASSLPGNNNSPLHF - TRBV28 few TRBJ1-6
TGTGCCAGCAGCTCGCAGGGGGCGAACACTGAAGCTTTCTTT CASSSQGANTEAFF TRBD1 TRBV11-3 many TRBJ1-1
TGTGCCAGCACTCTAGGTAGTGGGGGCTCACCCCTCCACTTT CASTLGSGGSPLHF - TRBV6-6 few TRBJ1-6
TGTGCCAGCAGCTTAACAGGGACTAGCGGCACAGATACGCAGTATTTT CASSLTGTSGTDTQYF TRBD2 TRBV7-3 many TRBJ2-3
TGCGCCAGCAGCCAAGAAGAAAGGGCTGGGTATGGCTACACCTTC CASSQEERAGYGYTF - TRBV4-1 - TRBJ1-2
TGCAGTGCTAGAGGGGGCGGAACCGTTTTCTTT CSARGGGTVFF - TRBV20-1 many TRBJ1-1
TGTGCCAGCAGCTTAGAAAATCCTTCGTGGAGTGTAGCTTTCTTT CASSLENPSWSVAFF - TRBV7-9 - TRBJ1-1
TGCAGCGGTACAGTAAACACTGAAGCTTTCTTT CSGTVNTEAFF - TRBV29-1 few TRBJ1-1
TGTGCCAGCAGAAAGACAGGGGGCGTCTATGAGCAGTACTTC CASRKTGGVYEQYF TRBD1 TRBV4-2 - TRBJ2-7
TGTGCCAGCAGTGACTTAGCCAGCTACAATGAGCAGTTCTTC CASSDLASYNEQFF - TRBV2 - TRBJ2-1
TGCAGCGTTGGAGGCGAAGCAAACACTGAAGCTTTCTTT CSVGGEANTEAFF - TRBV29-1 - TRBJ1-1
TGCGCCAGCAGCCAAGTCCGGGACTTCGGGGGTACGCAGTATTTT CASSQVRDFGGTQYF - TRBV4-1 - TRBJ2-3
TGCAGTGCTGGAGGACAGGCCCACTATGGCTACACCTTC CSAGGQAHYGYTF TRBD1 TRBV20-1 many TRBJ1-2
TGTGCCAGCAGTTTAGGGGCGAGAGAAGCTTTCTTT CASSLGAREAFF - TRBV28 - TRBJ1-1
TGTGCCACCAGTGGGGGGCAAGAGACCCAGTACTTC CATSGGQETQYF - TRBV24-1 - TRBJ2-5
TGTGCCAGCAGTCCAGGGACAGGGGAAGTGAACACTGAAGCTTTCTTT CASSPGTGEVNTEAFF TRBD1 TRBV6-1 few TRBJ1-1
TGTGCCAGCAGTCTAACTAGCGGGGGATACAATGAGCAGTTCTTC CASSLTSGGYNEQFF TRBD2 TRBV12-3/TRBV12-4 - TRBJ2-1
TGTGCCATCAGTGAGTCGGTGGGGCCCCGTGGCTACACCTTC CAISESVGPRGYTF - TRBV10-3 - TRBJ1-2
TGTGCCAGCAGCTTTCAGGGCGGTGGACAGCCCCAGCATTTT CASSFQGGGQPQHF - TRBV7-2 few TRBJ1-5
TGTGCCAGCAGCTTAGGACAGGGGCGTACCGGGGAGCTGTTTTTT CASSLGQGRTGELFF TRBD1 TRBV7-2 few TRBJ2-2
TGCGCCAGCAATAATTCACCCCTCCACTTT CASNNSPLHF - TRBV10-1 - TRBJ1-6
TGTGCCAGCAGCTTCGAGCGGGACAGGGAAGAGACCCAGTACTTC CASSFERDREETQYF TRBD1 TRBV5-6 - TRBJ2-5
TGTGCCAGCAGCGTAGGGGTGGGCGAGCAGTACTTC CASSVGVGEQYF - TRBV9 many TRBJ2-7
TGTGCCAGCAGCTTATCCGACAGGGGAGAGACCCAGTACTTC CASSLSDRGETQYF TRBD1 TRBV7-9 - TRBJ2-5
TGTGCCATCAGTGAGTCCGAGGACTATGGCTACACCTTC CAISESEDYGYTF - TRBV10-3 many TRBJ1-2
TGTGCCAGCAGCTCAGCCGGGACCGAGGATTCACCCCTCCACTTT CASSSAGTEDSPLHF - TRBV7-9 - TRBJ1-6
TGTGCCAGCAGCCCCCAACAGGGGCTTGGAGAGACCCAGTACTTC CASSPQQGLGETQYF TRBD1 TRBV7-2 few TRBJ2-5
TGCGCCAGCAGCCGGGTAGTTTTTGGTAATTCACCCCTCCACTTT CASSRVVFGNSPLHF - TRBV4-1 few TRBJ1-6
TGCGCCAGCAGCCAAGGCTCCCCGGGACGGTTGCGCACTGAAGCTTTCTTT CASSQGSPGRLRTEAFF - TRBV4-1 few TRBJ1-1
TGTGCCAGCAGCTTTCTGGGGCGCTACGAGCAGTACTTC CASSFLGRYEQYF - TRBV13 - TRBJ2-7
TGTGCCAGCAGTCGGAACAGGGCGCACAATTCACCCCTCCACTTT CASSRNRAHNSPLHF - TRBV12-3/TRBV12-4 - TRBJ1-6
TGTGCCAGCTCATCGTGGACAGGGGGCACAGATACGCAGTATTTT CASSSWTGGTDTQYF TRBD1 TRBV18 - TRBJ2-3
TGCAGTGCAATTAGCGGGGGGGCTAATCTTGACACAGATACGCAGTATTTT CSAISGGANLDTDTQYF TRBD2 TRBV20-1 - TRBJ2-3
TGTGCCAGCAAACGGGGCTCCCAAGAGACCCAGTACTTC CASKRGSQETQYF - TRBV2 many TRBJ2-5
TGTGCCAGCAGTTTCGGCAGATACAATGAGCAGTTCTTC CASSFGRYNEQFF - TRBV12-3/TRBV12-4 - TRBJ2-1
TGTGCCAGCAGGACGGAAGAGGGGGCCGGGGAGCTGTTTTTT CASRTEEGAGELFF - TRBV5-4 few TRBJ2-2
TGTGCCAGCAGTACATCCCTGGCGGGAAAGTACAATGAGCAGTTCTTC CASSTSLAGKYNEQFF - TRBV5-6 - TRBJ2-1
TGCAGCGTCAAGGGCTCACGAGAGACCCAGTACTTC CSVKGSRETQYF - TRBV29-1 - TRBJ2-5
TGTGCCATCAGTTCAGGGGTCGGGAATCAGCCCCAGCATTTT CAISSGVGNQPQHF - TRBV10-3 many TRBJ1-5